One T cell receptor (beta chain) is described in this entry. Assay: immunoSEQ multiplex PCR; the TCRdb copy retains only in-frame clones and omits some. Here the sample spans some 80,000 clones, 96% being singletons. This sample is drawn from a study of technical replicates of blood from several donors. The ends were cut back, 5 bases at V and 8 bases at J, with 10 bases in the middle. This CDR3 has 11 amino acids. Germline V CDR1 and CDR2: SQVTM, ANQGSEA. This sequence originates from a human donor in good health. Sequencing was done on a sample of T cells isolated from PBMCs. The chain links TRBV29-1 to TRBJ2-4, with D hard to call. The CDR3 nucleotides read TGCAGCGTTAGCATCTCCCACATTCAGTACTTC. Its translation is CSVSISHIQYF.